This TCR beta chain was recovered during a study of Ad26.COV2.S vaccination and SARS-CoV-2 variants. Study as a whole: A participant enrolled in the COV1001 Ad26.COV2.S trial arm provided the sample.

The CDR3 is 16 amino acids. Unmatched junction bases numbered 3, after V lost 3 bases and J lost 2 bases. Germline CDR1 is MNHEY and CDR2 is SMNVEV (reference sequence). Study outcomes and limitations: Reportedly, spike-specific CD8+ and CD4+ T cell responses achieved substantial breadth once vaccination had taken place.

The treatment is: around 19 received Ad26.COV2.S at low or high dose, single or two shots; about 5 received placebo; per-sample allocation not given. Each sample was drawn 63 days after the first injection (of vaccine or placebo). On this clone itself: As yet, its antigen is unknown.

Here immunoSEQ multiplex PCR was the method, and the copy in TCRdb shows in-frame clones only, minus some. The table includes a few hundred thousand clones, roughly nine tenths detected once. Specimen: peripheral blood, collected in a trial of Ad26.COV2.S vaccine versus placebo. The receptor's source is a person between 18 and 60 years old who received the Ad26.COV2.S COVID-19 vaccine or a placebo. The chain carries TRBV27 and TRBJ2-6; TRBD1 matches 8 bases. CDR3 protein: CASSFPGGPGANVLTF. In DNA form, the CDR3 reads TGTGCCAGCAGTTTCCCAGGGGGCCCTGGGGCCAACGTCCTGACTTTC.